Listed below are T cell receptor beta chains from one sample, sequenced in a study of Graves' ophthalmopathy and Graves' hyperthyroidism. TCRdb reprocessed the multiplex PCR reads via MiXCR and lists one record per CDR3 protein. The sample contains 450,000 or so distinct CDR3 sequences, approximately 15% of which appear only once. Sequencing was performed on blood. The receptors derive from a woman aged 25 to 45 with Graves' ophthalmopathy. CDR3s include the opening cysteine and the closing phenylalanine or tryptophan. Fields, in order: J gene, CDR3 length, V gene, clone size, D gene, CDR3 protein, CDR3 DNA. The D gene is left open where the match is weak. Clone size is given for some rows only: seen once, a few or many times, or a class if the clone is expanded.

TRBJ2-5 | 14 | TRBV5-1 | NA | NA | CASSLGMDPETQYF | TGCGCCAGCAGCTTGGGGATGGATCCAGAGACCCAGTACTTC
TRBJ1-1 | 14 | TRBV4-1 | many | NA | CASSQDWTLSEAFF | TGCGCCAGCAGCCAAGATTGGACGTTGAGTGAAGCTTTCTTT
TRBJ1-1 | 15 | TRBV5-6 | many | TRBD1 | CASSLDRGFGTEAFF | TGTGCCAGCAGCTTGGACAGGGGGTTTGGCACTGAAGCTTTCTTT
TRBJ2-2 | 15 | TRBV10-3 | many | NA | CAISEDVPNTGELFF | TGTGCCATCAGCGAAGACGTACCGAACACCGGGGAGCTGTTTTTT
TRBJ2-7 | 12 | TRBV2 | many | NA | CASSGQDYEQYF | TGTGCCAGCAGTGGCCAGGACTACGAGCAGTACTTC
TRBJ1-2 | 15 | TRBV13 | many | TRBD1 | CASSSPGQRNYGYTF | TGTGCCAGCAGCTCCCCGGGACAGAGGAACTATGGCTACACCTTC
TRBJ1-2 | 15 | TRBV2 | many | NA | CASFGGASPRDGYTF | TGTGCCAGCTTCGGGGGGGCCTCTCCTAGGGATGGCTACACCTTC
TRBJ2-7 | 15 | TRBV14 | many | NA | CASSHDDDKTYEQYF | TGTGCCAGCAGCCACGATGATGACAAAACCTACGAGCAGTACTTC
TRBJ2-5 | 20 | TRBV6-2/TRBV6-3 | NA | TRBD2 | CASSYSVASGRMIWEETQYF | TGTGCCAGCAGTTACTCGGTCGCTAGCGGGAGGATGATATGGGAAGAGACCCAGTACTTC
TRBJ1-2 | 15 | TRBV28 | many | NA | CASSSGRGRDYGYTF | TGTGCCAGCAGTTCAGGGCGGGGAAGGGACTATGGCTACACCTTC
TRBJ2-7 | 15 | TRBV12-3/TRBV12-4 | many | TRBD1 | CASRETGTGGYEQYF | TGTGCCAGCAGGGAAACCGGGACAGGGGGGTACGAGCAGTACTTC
TRBJ1-1 | 16 | TRBV6-1 | NA | TRBD1 | CASSSAGGFLNTEAFF | TGTGCCAGCAGCTCAGCAGGGGGGTTCCTGAACACTGAAGCTTTCTTT
TRBJ2-2 | 15 | TRBV12-3/TRBV12-4 | NA | NA | CASSPGITRTGELFF | TGTGCCAGCAGCCCCGGGATAACACGGACCGGGGAGCTGTTTTTT
TRBJ1-5 | 15 | TRBV19 | many | NA | CASSIGQGGNQPQHF | TGTGCCAGTAGTATAGGTCAGGGCGGCAATCAGCCCCAGCATTTT
TRBJ1-1 | 14 | TRBV5-1 | many | NA | CATWRTAVVTEAFF | TGCGCCACCTGGAGGACAGCGGTTGTTACTGAAGCTTTCTTT
TRBJ2-5 | 13 | TRBV19 | NA | NA | CASSMNSAETQYF | TGTGCCAGTAGTATGAACAGCGCAGAGACCCAGTACTTC
TRBJ1-2 | 15 | TRBV6-2/TRBV6-3 | many | NA | CASSYVGADNYGYTF | TGTGCCAGCAGTTACGTGGGGGCGGACAACTATGGCTACACCTTC
TRBJ1-2 | 15 | TRBV6-1 | many | TRBD1 | CATTAVPGQDYGYTF | TGTGCCACCACGGCCGTCCCGGGACAGGACTATGGCTACACCTTC
TRBJ2-4 | 16 | TRBV28 | many | NA | CANRTRFLVDKNIQYF | TGTGCCAACCGGACGCGGTTTTTAGTGGACAAAAACATTCAGTACTTC
TRBJ2-5 | 14 | TRBV7-9 | many | TRBD2 | CASRTTSGQETQYF | TGTGCCAGCAGGACCACTAGCGGACAAGAGACCCAGTACTTC
TRBJ1-1 | 14 | TRBV12-3/TRBV12-4 | many | NA | CASSSPGEGTEAFF | TGTGCCAGCAGTTCACCAGGGGAAGGCACTGAAGCTTTCTTT
TRBJ2-5 | 15 | TRBV5-1 | few | NA | CASSVSPGLQETQYF | TGCGCCAGCAGTGTATCCCCGGGGCTCCAAGAGACCCAGTACTTC
TRBJ1-5 | 14 | TRBV20-1 | many | NA | CSARSPGSNQPQHF | TGCAGTGCTAGATCCCCCGGTAGCAATCAGCCCCAGCATTTT
TRBJ2-7 | 13 | TRBV7-8 | NA | NA | CASSLTQGRARYF | TGTGCCAGCAGCTTAACCCAGGGGCGAGCTAGGTACTTC
TRBJ1-6 | 15 | TRBV28 | many | NA | CASRDRSSYNSPLHF | TGTGCCAGCCGGGACCGTAGCTCCTATAATTCACCCCTCCACTTT
TRBJ1-2 | 14 | TRBV28 | many | NA | CASSFGAGKYGYTF | TGTGCCAGCAGTTTTGGTGCAGGGAAATATGGCTACACCTTC
TRBJ1-5 | 14 | TRBV20-1 | many | TRBD1 | CSATTGEGNQPQHF | TGCAGTGCAACGACAGGGGAAGGCAATCAGCCCCAGCATTTT
TRBJ1-2 | 15 | TRBV5-5 | many | NA | CASSLSLRDDYGYTF | TGTGCCAGCAGCTTGTCCCTCCGGGATGACTATGGCTACACCTTC
TRBJ1-5 | 14 | TRBV27 | few | NA | CASRGPGHGQPQHF | TGTGCCAGCAGGGGACCGGGACATGGACAGCCCCAGCATTTT
TRBJ1-3 | 13 | TRBV20-1 | NA | NA | CSAIASSGNTIYF | TGCAGCGCCATTGCGAGCTCTGGAAACACCATATATTTT
TRBJ1-1 | 14 | TRBV29-1 | many | NA | CSLSQGPMDTEAFF | TGCAGCTTGTCACAGGGTCCAATGGACACTGAAGCTTTCTTT
TRBJ1-1 | 14 | TRBV28 | NA | NA | CASSGSGMNTEAFF | TGTGCCAGCAGTGGGTCAGGGATGAACACTGAAGCTTTCTTT
TRBJ1-2 | 13 | TRBV12-3/TRBV12-4 | many | NA | CASSLGKNYGYTF | TGTGCCAGCAGTTTAGGGAAGAACTATGGCTACACCTTC
TRBJ2-2 | 14 | TRBV29-1 | many | NA | CSVPGQTNTGELFF | TGCAGCGTCCCAGGACAGACGAACACCGGGGAGCTGTTTTTT
TRBJ2-7 | 14 | TRBV20-1 | NA | TRBD2 | CSARVVAGYYEQYF | TGCAGTGCTAGAGTGGTAGCGGGTTACTACGAGCAGTACTTC
TRBJ1-5 | 16 | TRBV28 | many | NA | CASSLFKDSSNQPQHF | TGTGCCAGCAGTTTATTTAAAGACAGTAGCAATCAGCCCCAGCATTTT
TRBJ2-7 | 14 | TRBV6-2/TRBV6-3 | NA | NA | CASRDQDVSYEQYF | TGTGCCAGCAGAGATCAGGATGTTTCCTACGAGCAGTACTTC
TRBJ1-2 | 12 | TRBV13 | many | NA | CASSVSDYGYTF | TGTGCCAGCAGCGTATCGGACTATGGCTACACCTTC
TRBJ2-7 | 14 | TRBV19 | many | NA | CASTPRHNSYEQYF | TGTGCCAGTACTCCCCGACACAACTCCTACGAGCAGTACTTC
TRBJ1-3 | 14 | TRBV10-3 | many | NA | CAITEQGSGNTIYF | TGTGCCATCACCGAACAGGGATCTGGAAACACCATATATTTT
TRBJ2-7 | 15 | TRBV28 | many | NA | CASSLSLSGIYEQYF | TGTGCCAGCAGTTTATCCCTCTCGGGAATCTACGAGCAGTACTTC
TRBJ2-7 | 13 | TRBV29-1 | many | TRBD2 | CSVSQRGTYEQYF | TGCAGCGTTTCCCAGCGGGGAACCTACGAGCAGTACTTC
TRBJ2-2 | 17 | TRBV7-6 | many | NA | CASSLSVRVPNTGELFF | TGTGCCAGCAGCTTATCGGTCAGAGTACCGAACACCGGGGAGCTGTTTTTT
TRBJ1-3 | 13 | TRBV7-2 | many | NA | CASSPNYGNTIYF | TGTGCCAGCAGCCCCAATTACGGAAACACCATATATTTT